This T cell receptor beta chain stems from a study of CD8 T cells in ankylosing spondylitis. Using quantitative 5'-RACE with molecular barcodes, the authors made TCR beta libraries. TCRdb independently ran MiXCR on the 5' RACE reads; one entry per CDR3 protein. The data show some 130,000 distinct CDR3 sequences, with roughly 9% seen just once and approximately 3.4% held by the top ten. Study-level results: Existing reports had already noted some motif variants in reactive arthritis synovial fluid and blood. For ankylosing spondylitis blood, a TCR beta motif of 7 or 8 highly homologous variants appeared characteristic.

Germline loops: CDR1 SGHVS, CDR2 FQNEAQ. Trimming left V 5 bases short and J 0 bases short, with 11 bases between. The CDR3 length is 15 residues. A note on this clonotype: No antigen is known for it.

J is TRBJ2-1 and V is TRBV7-8, with D possibly matching TRBD1 (5 bases). The specimen was blood, either unsorted or a sorted T cell fraction (not recorded which). The clonotype was recovered from a male donor with ankylosing spondylitis or in good health (not recorded which). CDR3 region: CASSPQDNSYNEQFF. The CDR3 region has the DNA TGTGCCAGCAGCCCGCAGGACAACTCCTACAATGAGCAGTTCTTC.